These T cell receptor beta chains were read from a single sample in a study of blood T cell repertoires in COVID-19. Data came from immunoSEQ multiplex PCR; TCRdb stores just in-frame clones and leaves some out. Here the sample spans about 130,000 clones, roughly 80% being singletons. The sample consisted of peripheral blood. The receptors were gathered from a woman aged 25 to 39 who had recovered from COVID-19. CDR3s include the opening cysteine and the closing phenylalanine or tryptophan.

CDR3,J,V
CASMFSGTSNTGELFF,TRBJ2-2,TRBV19
CASSSGQYTGELFF,TRBJ2-2,TRBV7-3
CASSARSTGERTEAFF,TRBJ1-1,TRBV18
CASSLVGTGGLRTEAFF,TRBJ1-1,TRBV5-1
CASSSQTGTPSNQPQHF,TRBJ1-5,TRBV5-6
CASSPPDGIFYGYTF,TRBJ1-2,TRBV19
CASSLQELNTEAFF,TRBJ1-1,TRBV5-4
CASSRGTGWENEQFF,TRBJ2-1,TRBV7-3
CAIRASGSPNNEQFF,TRBJ2-1,TRBV10-3
CASSATGRAYNEQFF,TRBJ2-1,TRBV27
CASSLGTGGNQPQHF,TRBJ1-5,TRBV7-6